Included here is one TCR beta chain sequence, with context. The target antigen is unknown. This sample is part of a study of T cell responses to AZD1222 COVID-19 vaccine. Study-wide results and limits: There were mostly white British donors and more females than males, and clonal diversity was possibly underestimated. No day 14 peak samples; only post-peak repertoires were characterized. Of the AZD1222 recipients, only 5 or 6 were seropositive at baseline. The study found vaccine-associated CD4 TCRs spanning spike, dominant at 160-218 and 743-854.

The protocol was immunoSEQ multiplex PCR, while the TCRdb copy is restricted to in-frame clones and leaves out a portion. This sample has 130,000 or so clones, with approximately 94% found just once. Per the germline V gene, CDR1 is MGHRA and CDR2 is YSYEKL. The CDR3 length is 13 residues. Trimming shortened V by 4 bases and J by 9 bases, and 13 bases separated the two germline ends. The clonotype was recovered from an adult in good health. The chain combines TRBV4-1 with TRBJ2-1; D unclear. The sequenced sample was peripheral blood, obtained on day 0 of AZD1222 vaccination. The CDR3 coding sequence is TGCGCCAGCAGCCCCAGAAGAAGCAGTGAGCAGTTCTTC. This sequence encodes CASSPRRSSEQFF.